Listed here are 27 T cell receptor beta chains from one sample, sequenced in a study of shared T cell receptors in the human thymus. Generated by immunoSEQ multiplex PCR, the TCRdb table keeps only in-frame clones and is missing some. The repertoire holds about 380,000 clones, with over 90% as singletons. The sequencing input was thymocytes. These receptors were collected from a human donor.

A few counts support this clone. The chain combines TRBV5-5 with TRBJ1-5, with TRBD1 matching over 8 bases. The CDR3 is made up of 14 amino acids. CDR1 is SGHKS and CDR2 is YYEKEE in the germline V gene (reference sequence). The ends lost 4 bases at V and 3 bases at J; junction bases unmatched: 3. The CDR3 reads CASSQTGVNQPQHF. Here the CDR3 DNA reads TGTGCCAGCAGCCAGACAGGGGTCAATCAGCCCCAGCATTTT.

CDR3 loop: CASRRGSGFYEQYF. The CDR3 nucleotides read TGTGCCAGCAGACGGGGTAGCGGGTTCTACGAGCAGTACTTC. The chain carries TRBV27 and TRBJ2-7; TRBD2 matches at 7 bases. The CDR3 runs to 14 residues. CDR1 and CDR2 (germline): MNHEY, SMNVEV (reference sequence). The V segment lost 6 bases and the J segment 3 bases; nucleotides outside the gene matches: 8.

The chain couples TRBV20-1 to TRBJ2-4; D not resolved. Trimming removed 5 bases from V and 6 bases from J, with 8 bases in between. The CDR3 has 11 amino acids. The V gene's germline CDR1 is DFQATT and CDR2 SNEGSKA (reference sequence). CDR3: CSAVVRNIQYF. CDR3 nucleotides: TGCAGTGCTGTGGTCAGAAACATTCAGTACTTC.

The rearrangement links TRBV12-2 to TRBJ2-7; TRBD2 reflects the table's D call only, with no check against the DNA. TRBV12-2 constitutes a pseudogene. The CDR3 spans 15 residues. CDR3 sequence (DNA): TGTGCAAGTCGCTTAGAGGACTACCAGACCTACGAGCAGTACTTC. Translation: CASRLEDYQTYEQYF.

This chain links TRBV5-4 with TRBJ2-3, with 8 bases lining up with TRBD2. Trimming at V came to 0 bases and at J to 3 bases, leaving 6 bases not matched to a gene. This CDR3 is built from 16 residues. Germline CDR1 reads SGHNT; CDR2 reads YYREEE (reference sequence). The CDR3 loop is CASSLGGLVGTDTQYF. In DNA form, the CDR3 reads TGTGCCAGCAGCTTGGGGGGACTAGTAGGTACAGATACGCAGTATTTT.

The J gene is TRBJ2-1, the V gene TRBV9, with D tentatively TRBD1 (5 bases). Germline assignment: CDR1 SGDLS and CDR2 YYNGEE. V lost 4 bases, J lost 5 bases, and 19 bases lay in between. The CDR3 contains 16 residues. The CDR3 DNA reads TGTGCCAGCAGCTTAGGATGGTGGGGCCCCAACAATGAGCAGTTCTTC. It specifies CASSLGWWGPNNEQFF.

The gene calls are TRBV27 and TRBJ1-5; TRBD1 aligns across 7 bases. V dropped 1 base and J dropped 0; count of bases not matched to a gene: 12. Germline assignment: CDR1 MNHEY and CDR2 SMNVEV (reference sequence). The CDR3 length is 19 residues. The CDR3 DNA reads TGTGCCAGCAGTTTATTTGCGACAGGGCCGAATTATAGCAATCAGCCCCAGCATTTT. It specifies CASSLFATGPNYSNQPQHF.

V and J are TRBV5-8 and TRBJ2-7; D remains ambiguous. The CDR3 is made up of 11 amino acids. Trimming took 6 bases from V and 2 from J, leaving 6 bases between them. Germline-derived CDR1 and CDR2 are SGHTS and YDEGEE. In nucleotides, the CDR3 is TGTGCCAGCAATCCGCCCTACGAGCAGTACTTC. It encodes CASNPPYEQYF.

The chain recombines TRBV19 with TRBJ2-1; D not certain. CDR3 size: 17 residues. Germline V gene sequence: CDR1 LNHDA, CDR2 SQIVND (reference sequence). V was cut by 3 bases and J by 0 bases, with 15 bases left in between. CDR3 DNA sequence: TGTGCCAGTAGTATCGCCCCCCCGGTGTGCTCCTACAATGAGCAGTTCTTC. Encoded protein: CASSIAPPVCSYNEQFF.

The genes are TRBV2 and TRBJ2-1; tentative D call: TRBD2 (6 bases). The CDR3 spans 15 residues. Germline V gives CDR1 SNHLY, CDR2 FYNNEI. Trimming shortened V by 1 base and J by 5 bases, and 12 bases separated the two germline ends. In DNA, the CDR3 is TGTGCCAGCAGTGAAGAACAGCGGAGGGACAATGAGCAGTTCTTC. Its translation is CASSEEQRRDNEQFF. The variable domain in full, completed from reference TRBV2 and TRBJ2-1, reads EPEVTQTPSHQVTQMGQEVILRCVPISNHLYFYWYRQILGQKVEFLVSFYNNEISEKSEIFDDQFSVERPDGSNFTLKIRSTKLEDSAMYFCASSEEQRRDNEQFFGPGTRLTVL.

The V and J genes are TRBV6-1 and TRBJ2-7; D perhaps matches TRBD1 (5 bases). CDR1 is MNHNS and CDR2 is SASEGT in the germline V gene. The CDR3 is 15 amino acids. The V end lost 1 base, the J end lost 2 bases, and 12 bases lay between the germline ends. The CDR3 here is CASSEDSGKTYEQYF. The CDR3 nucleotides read TGTGCCAGCAGTGAAGATTCAGGGAAAACCTACGAGCAGTACTTC.

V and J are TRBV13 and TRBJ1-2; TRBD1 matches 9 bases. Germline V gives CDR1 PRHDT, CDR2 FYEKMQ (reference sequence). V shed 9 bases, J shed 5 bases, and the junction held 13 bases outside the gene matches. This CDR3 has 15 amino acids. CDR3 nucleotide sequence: TGTGCCAGGTGGGACAGGGCATTGGGCCCTTATGGCTACACCTTC. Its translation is CARWDRALGPYGYTF.

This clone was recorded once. CDR3 bases: TGTGCCAGCAGCTCAACCCGGGACACCTACCCCAATGAAAAACTGTTTTTT. Translated: CASSSTRDTYPNEKLFF. The chain couples TRBV5-6 to TRBJ1-4, with a tentative D call TRBD1 (6 bases). V dropped 3 bases and J dropped 5 bases, with 20 bases sitting between them. Germline CDR1 reads SGHDT; CDR2 reads YYEEEE. CDR3 length: 17 residues. Full variable domain (missing parts from reference TRBV5-6 and TRBJ1-4): DAGVTQSPTHLIKTRGQQVTLRCSPKSGHDTVSWYQQALGQGPQFIFQYYEEEERQRGNFPDRFSGHQFPNYSSELNVNALLLGDSALYLCASSSTRDTYPNEKLFFGSGTQLSVL.

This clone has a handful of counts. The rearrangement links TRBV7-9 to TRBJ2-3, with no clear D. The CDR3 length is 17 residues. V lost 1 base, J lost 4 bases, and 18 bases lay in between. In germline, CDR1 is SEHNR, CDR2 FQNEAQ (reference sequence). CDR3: CASSLGHEDRAPDTQYF. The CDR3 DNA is TGTGCCAGCAGCTTAGGTCATGAGGACCGGGCGCCAGATACGCAGTATTTT. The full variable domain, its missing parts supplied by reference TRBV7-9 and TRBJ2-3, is DTGVSQNPRHKITKRGQNVTFRCDPISEHNRLYWYRQTLGQGPEFLTYFQNEAQLEKSRLLSDRFSAERPKGSFSTLEIQRTEQGDSAMYLCASSLGHEDRAPDTQYFGPGTRLTVL.

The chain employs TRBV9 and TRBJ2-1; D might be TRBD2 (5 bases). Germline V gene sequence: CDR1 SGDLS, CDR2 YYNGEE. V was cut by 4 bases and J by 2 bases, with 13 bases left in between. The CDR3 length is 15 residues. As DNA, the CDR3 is TGTGCCAGCAGCACCCGAAGAGGGCCCTACAATGAGCAGTTCTTC. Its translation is CASSTRRGPYNEQFF. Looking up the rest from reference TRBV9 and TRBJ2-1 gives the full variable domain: DSGVTQTPKHLITATGQRVTLRCSPRSGDLSVYWYQQSLDQGLQFLIQYYNGEERAKGNILERFSAQQFPDLHSELNLSSLELGDSALYFCASSTRRGPYNEQFFGPGTRLTVL.

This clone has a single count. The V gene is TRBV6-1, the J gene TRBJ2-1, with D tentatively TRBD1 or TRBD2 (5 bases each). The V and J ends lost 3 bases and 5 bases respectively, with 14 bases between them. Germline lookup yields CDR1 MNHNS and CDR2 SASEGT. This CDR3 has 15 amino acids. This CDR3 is CASSDTDRGDNEQFF. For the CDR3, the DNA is TGTGCCAGCAGTGACACGGATAGGGGAGACAATGAGCAGTTCTTC.

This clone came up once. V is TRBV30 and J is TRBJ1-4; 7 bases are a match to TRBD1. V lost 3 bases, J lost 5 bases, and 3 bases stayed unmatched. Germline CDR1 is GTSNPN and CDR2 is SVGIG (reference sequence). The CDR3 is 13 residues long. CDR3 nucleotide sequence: TGTGCCTGGAGGAGACAGGGAAATGAAAAACTGTTTTTT. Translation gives CAWRRQGNEKLFF.

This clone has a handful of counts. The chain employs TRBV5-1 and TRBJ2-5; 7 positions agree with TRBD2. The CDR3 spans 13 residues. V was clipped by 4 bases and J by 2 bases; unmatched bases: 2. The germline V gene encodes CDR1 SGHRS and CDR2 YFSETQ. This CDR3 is CASSGGDQETQYF. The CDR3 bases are TGCGCCAGCAGCGGGGGGGATCAAGAGACCCAGTACTTC.

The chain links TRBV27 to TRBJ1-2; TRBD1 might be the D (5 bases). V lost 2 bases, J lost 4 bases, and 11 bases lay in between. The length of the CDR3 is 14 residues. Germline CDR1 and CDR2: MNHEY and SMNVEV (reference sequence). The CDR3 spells CASSLDGAFYGYTF. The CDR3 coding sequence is TGTGCCAGCAGTTTAGATGGGGCCTTCTATGGCTACACCTTC.

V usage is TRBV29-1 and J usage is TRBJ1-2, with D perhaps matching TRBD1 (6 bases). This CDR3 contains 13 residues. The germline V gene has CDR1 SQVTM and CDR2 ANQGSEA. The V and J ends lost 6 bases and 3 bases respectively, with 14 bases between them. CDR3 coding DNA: TGCAGCGTACCACAGGGATACCACTATGGCTACACCTTC. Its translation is CSVPQGYHYGYTF.

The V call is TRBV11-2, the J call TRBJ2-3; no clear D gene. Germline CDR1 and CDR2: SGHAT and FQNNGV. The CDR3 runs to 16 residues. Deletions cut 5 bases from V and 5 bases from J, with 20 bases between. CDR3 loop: CASSPRPKGFKDTQYF. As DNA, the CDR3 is TGTGCCAGCAGCCCCCGCCCGAAAGGGTTCAAAGATACGCAGTATTTT.

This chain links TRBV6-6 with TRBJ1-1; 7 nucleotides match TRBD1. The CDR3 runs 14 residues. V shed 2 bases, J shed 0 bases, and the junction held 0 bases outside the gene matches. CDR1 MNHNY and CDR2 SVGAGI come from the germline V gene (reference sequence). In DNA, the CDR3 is TGTGCCAGCAGTTACGACAGGGTGAACACTGAAGCTTTCTTT. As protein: CASSYDRVNTEAFF.

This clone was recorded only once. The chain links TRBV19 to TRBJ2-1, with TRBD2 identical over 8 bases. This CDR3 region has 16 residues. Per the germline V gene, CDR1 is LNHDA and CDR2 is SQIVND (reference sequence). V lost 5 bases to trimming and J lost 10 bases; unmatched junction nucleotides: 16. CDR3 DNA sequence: TGTGCCAGTAGTGTAGGAGATAGCGGGACTGCTAGGGAGCAGTTCTTC. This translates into CASSVGDSGTAREQFF.

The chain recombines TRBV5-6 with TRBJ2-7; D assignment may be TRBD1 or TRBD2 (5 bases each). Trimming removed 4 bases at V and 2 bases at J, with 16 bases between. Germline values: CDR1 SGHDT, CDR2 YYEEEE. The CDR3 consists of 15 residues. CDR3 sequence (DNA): TGTGCCAGCAGCGGGGGAAAGGGAGTCCCCTACGAGCAGTACTTC. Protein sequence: CASSGGKGVPYEQYF.

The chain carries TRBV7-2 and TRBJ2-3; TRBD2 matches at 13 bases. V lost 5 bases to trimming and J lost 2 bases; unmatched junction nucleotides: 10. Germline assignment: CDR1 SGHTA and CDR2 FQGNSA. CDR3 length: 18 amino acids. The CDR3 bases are TGTGCCAGCAGCCCCGTCGGGACTAGCGGGACAGACACAGATACGCAGTATTTT. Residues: CASSPVGTSGTDTDTQYF.

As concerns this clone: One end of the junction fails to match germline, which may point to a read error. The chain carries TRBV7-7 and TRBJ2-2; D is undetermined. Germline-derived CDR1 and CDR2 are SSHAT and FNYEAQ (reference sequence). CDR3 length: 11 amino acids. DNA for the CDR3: TGTGCTAGCACTCTCACCGGGGAGCTGTTTTTT. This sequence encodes CASTLTGELFF.

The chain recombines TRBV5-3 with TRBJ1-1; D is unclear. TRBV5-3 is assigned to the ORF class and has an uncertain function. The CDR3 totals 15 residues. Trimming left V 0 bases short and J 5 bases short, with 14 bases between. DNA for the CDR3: TGTGCCAGAAGCTTGGTCGGCTGTAGGCGGACTGAAGCTTTCTTT. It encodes CARSLVGCRRTEAFF.